This TCR beta chain was captured by sequencing in a study of blood T cell repertoires in COVID-19. Overall study context: Sample material is recorded as cDNA or gDNA derived from T cells, B-cell-depleted T cells, or PBMCs.

Looked up from germline, CDR1 is WSHSY and CDR2 is SAAADI. J gave up 7 bases and V 2 bases, and 6 bases lay outside the gene matches. This CDR3 comprises 16 residues. The table came from immunoSEQ multiplex PCR; TCRdb's copy has only in-frame clones and leaves some out. Among 220,000 or so clones, less than 90% were seen once, and the ten largest hold more than 4.5%. The sequence was obtained from a woman in her fifties or sixties who had recovered from COVID-19. Sequenced: peripheral blood. The chain is built from TRBV10-2 and TRBJ2-2, with 11 bases that match TRBD2. The CDR3 DNA is TGCGCCAGCAGTGAGGTAGCGGGGGGGCAAGTCGGGGAGCTGTTTTTT. The encoded protein is CASSEVAGGQVGELFF.